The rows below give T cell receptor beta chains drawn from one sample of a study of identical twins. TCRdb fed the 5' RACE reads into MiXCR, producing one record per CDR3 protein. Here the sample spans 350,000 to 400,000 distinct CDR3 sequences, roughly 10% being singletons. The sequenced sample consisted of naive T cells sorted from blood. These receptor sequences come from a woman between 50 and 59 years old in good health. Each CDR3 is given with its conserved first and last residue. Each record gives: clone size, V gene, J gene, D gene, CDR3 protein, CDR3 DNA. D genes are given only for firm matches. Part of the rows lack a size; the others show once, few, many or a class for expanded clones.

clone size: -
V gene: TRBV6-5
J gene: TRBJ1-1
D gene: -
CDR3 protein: CASSRTGTHTEAFF
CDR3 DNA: TGTGCCAGCAGTCGTACCGGGACCCATACGGAAGCTTTCTTT

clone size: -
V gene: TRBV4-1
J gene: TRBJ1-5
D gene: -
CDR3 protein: CASSQALPTISNQPQHF
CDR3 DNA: TGCGCCAGCAGCCAAGCCCTCCCAACTATTAGCAATCAGCCCCAGCATTTT

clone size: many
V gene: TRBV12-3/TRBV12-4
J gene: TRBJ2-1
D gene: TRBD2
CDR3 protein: CATSGMDNSNEQFF
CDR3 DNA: TGTGCCACCAGCGGGATGGATAATTCTAATGAGCAGTTCTTC

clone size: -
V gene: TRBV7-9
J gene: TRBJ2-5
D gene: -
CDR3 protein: CASSLYEQETQYF
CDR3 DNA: TGTGCCAGCAGCTTATACGAGCAAGAGACCCAGTACTTC

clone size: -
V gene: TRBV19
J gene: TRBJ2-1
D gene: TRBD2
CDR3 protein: CASKSPGWERGQFF
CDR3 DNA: TGTGCCAGTAAGAGCCCCGGATGGGAGCGGGGGCAGTTCTTC

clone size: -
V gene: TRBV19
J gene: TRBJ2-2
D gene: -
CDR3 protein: CATHGGRAGELFF
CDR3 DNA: TGTGCTACCCATGGGGGGCGCGCCGGGGAGCTGTTTTTT

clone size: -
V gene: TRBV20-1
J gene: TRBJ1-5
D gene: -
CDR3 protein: CSARLTGSQPQHF
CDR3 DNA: TGCAGTGCTAGGTTAACAGGATCTCAGCCCCAGCATTTT

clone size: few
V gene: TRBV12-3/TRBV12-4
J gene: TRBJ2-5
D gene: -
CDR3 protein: CASSFSEGTQYF
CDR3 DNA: TGTGCCAGCAGTTTCTCTGAGGGGACCCAGTACTTC

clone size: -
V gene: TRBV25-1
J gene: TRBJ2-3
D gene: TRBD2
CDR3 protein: CASSKAPLRAGGLTDTQYF
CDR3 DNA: TGTGCCAGCAGTAAAGCCCCCCTACGAGCGGGAGGTTTGACAGATACGCAGTATTTT

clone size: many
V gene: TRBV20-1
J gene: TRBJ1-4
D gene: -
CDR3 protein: CSATGGEEKLFF
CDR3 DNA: TGCAGTGCTACCGGGGGCGAGGAAAAACTGTTTTTT

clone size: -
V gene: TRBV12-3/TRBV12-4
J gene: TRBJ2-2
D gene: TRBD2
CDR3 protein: CASSPRGLAGGNTGELFF
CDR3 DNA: TGTGCCAGCAGTCCCCGGGGACTAGCGGGAGGGAATACCGGGGAGCTGTTTTTT

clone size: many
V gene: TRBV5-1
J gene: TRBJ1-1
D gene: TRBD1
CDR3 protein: CASSLDRVMNTEAFF
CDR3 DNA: TGCGCCAGCAGCCTAGACAGGGTTATGAACACTGAAGCTTTCTTT

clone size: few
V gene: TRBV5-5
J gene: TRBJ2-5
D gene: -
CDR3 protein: CASSSIGGRQETQYF
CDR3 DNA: TGTGCCAGCAGCTCCATTGGGGGAAGACAAGAGACCCAGTACTTC

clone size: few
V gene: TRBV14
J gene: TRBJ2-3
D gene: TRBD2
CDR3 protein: CASSLLAGPSTDTQYF
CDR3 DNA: TGTGCCAGCAGCCTTCTAGCGGGACCTAGCACAGATACGCAGTATTTT

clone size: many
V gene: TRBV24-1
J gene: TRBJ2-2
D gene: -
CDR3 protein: CATSEDMNTGELFF
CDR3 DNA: TGTGCCACCAGTGAGGACATGAACACCGGGGAGCTGTTTTTT

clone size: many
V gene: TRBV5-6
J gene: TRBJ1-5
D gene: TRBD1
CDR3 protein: CASSFGQGNQPQHF
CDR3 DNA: TGTGCCAGCAGCTTCGGACAGGGCAATCAGCCCCAGCATTTT

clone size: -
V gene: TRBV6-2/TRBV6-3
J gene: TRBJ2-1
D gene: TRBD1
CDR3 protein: CASGDYRGQFF
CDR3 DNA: TGTGCCAGCGGAGACTACAGGGGGCAGTTCTTC